These T cell receptor beta chains were read from a single sample in a study of CD8 T cells in Susac syndrome. TCRdb re-called the immunoSEQ multiplex PCR reads with MiXCR, one entry per CDR3 protein. The repertoire holds about 100,000 distinct CDR3 sequences, around 95% seen once, with approximately 0.33% in the top ten. The sequencing sample was made of CD8+ T cells from PBMCs. These receptors all stem from a human donor with Susac syndrome. Both conserved end residues are part of each CDR3. Each record gives: clone size, J gene, D gene, V gene, CDR3 protein, CDR3 DNA. The D gene is left open where the match is weak. Size tells how often a clone was seen (once, few, many) or the class of an expanded clone, and some rows leave it out.

.	TRBJ2-3	.	TRBV13	CASSLGGPRNTQYF	TGTGCCAGCAGCTTAGGTGGGCCCCGGAATACGCAGTATTTT
.	TRBJ2-5	.	TRBV28	CASSRETQYF	TGTGCCAGCAGTAGGGAGACCCAGTACTTC
.	TRBJ1-1	.	TRBV7-9	CASSSGAGEAFF	TGTGCCAGCAGCTCGGGGGCGGGGGAAGCTTTCTTT
.	TRBJ1-1	.	TRBV2	CASSVGLKIRFEAFF	TGTGCCAGCAGTGTTGGCCTAAAAATCAGGTTTGAAGCTTTCTTT
once	TRBJ2-5	TRBD1	TRBV15	CATSPPPTGEEETQYF	TGTGCCACCAGCCCCCCCCCGACAGGGGAGGAAGAGACCCAGTACTTC
.	TRBJ2-7	TRBD1	TRBV10-2	CASQGDSPSYEQYF	TGCGCCAGCCAAGGGGACAGCCCCTCCTACGAGCAGTACTTC
.	TRBJ1-1	.	TRBV11-1	CASSFLNTEAFF	TGTGCCAGCAGCTTTTTGAACACTGAAGCTTTCTTT
.	TRBJ1-1	.	TRBV27	CASSPKGGATEAFF	TGTGCCAGCAGTCCAAAGGGGGGAGCTACTGAAGCTTTCTTT
.	TRBJ1-2	TRBD1	TRBV28	CASIRGLGNYGYTF	TGTGCCAGCATTAGGGGGCTCGGTAACTATGGCTACACCTTC
.	TRBJ1-1	.	TRBV2	CASRRGLEGVLWAFF	TGTGCCAGCAGGCGGGGCCTTGAGGGGGTTTTGTGGGCTTTCTTT
.	TRBJ2-7	TRBD2	TRBV4-2	CASSQGTSGDSYEQYF	TGTGCCAGCAGCCAAGGGACTAGCGGGGACTCCTACGAGCAGTACTTC
.	TRBJ1-2	TRBD1	TRBV5-4	CASSLQTGSDYGYTF	TGTGCCAGCAGCCTACAGACAGGGTCAGACTATGGCTACACCTTC
once	TRBJ1-1	.	TRBV9	CASTARWGNTEAFF	TGTGCCAGCACCGCCCGTTGGGGGAACACTGAAGCTTTCTTT
.	TRBJ2-4	.	TRBV21-1	CASSCGQSLAKNIQYF	TGTGCCAGCAGCTGTGGACAGTCCCTAGCCAAAAACATTCAGTACTTC
.	TRBJ1-3	.	TRBV28	CASSSYALSSGNTIYF	TGTGCCAGCAGTTCTTATGCCCTAAGCTCTGGAAACACCATATATTTT
.	TRBJ2-5	.	TRBV7-3	CASSPGLQEETQYF	TGTGCCAGCAGCCCGGGACTCCAAGAGGAGACCCAGTACTTC
.	TRBJ2-3	TRBD2	TRBV4-1	CASSQEWRGSTDTQYF	TGCGCCAGCAGCCAAGAATGGCGGGGGAGCACAGATACGCAGTATTTT
.	TRBJ2-1	.	TRBV20-1	CSAREMGREQFF	TGCAGTGCTAGAGAAATGGGGAGGGAGCAGTTCTTC
.	TRBJ2-1	.	TRBV6-5	CASSSTGRGEVEQFF	TGTGCCAGCAGTAGTACAGGGAGAGGAGAGGTTGAGCAGTTCTTC
.	TRBJ2-1	.	TRBV6-4	CASSPDSHNEQFF	TGTGCCAGCAGTCCCGACAGTCACAATGAGCAGTTCTTC
once	TRBJ2-1	.	TRBV7-9	CASSFLGGEKFF	TGTGCCAGCAGCTTCTTAGGTGGTGAGAAGTTCTTC
.	TRBJ1-1	.	TRBV5-6	CASSLDTGKAFF	TGTGCCAGCAGCTTGGACACGGGAAAAGCTTTCTTT
.	TRBJ1-2	.	TRBV12-5	CASGLVISGINYGYTF	TGTGCTAGTGGTTTGGTAATTTCAGGCATAAACTATGGCTACACCTTC
.	TRBJ2-7	.	TRBV25-1	CASSDRGTTTYEQYF	TGTGCCAGCAGTGATCGCGGGACAACGACCTACGAGCAGTACTTC
.	TRBJ2-1	.	TRBV29-1	CSVDGAGLGEQFF	TGCAGCGTTGATGGCGCGGGGCTTGGTGAGCAGTTCTTC
.	TRBJ2-6	TRBD1	TRBV29-1	CSVSLRDRGRTSGANVLTF	TGCAGCGTTTCGTTACGGGACAGGGGGCGGACTAGTGGGGCCAACGTCCTGACTTTC
.	TRBJ2-5	.	TRBV5-1	CASSSSLGAGVETQYF	TGCGCCAGCAGCTCCTCCCTGGGGGCGGGAGTGGAGACCCAGTACTTC
.	TRBJ2-4	.	TRBV20-1	CSAWGEVAKNIQYF	TGCAGTGCTTGGGGGGAGGTAGCCAAAAACATTCAGTACTTC
.	TRBJ2-5	.	TRBV5-1	CASSFNRAGRQETQYF	TGCGCCAGCAGCTTTAACAGGGCCGGCCGACAAGAGACCCAGTACTTC
.	TRBJ1-1	.	TRBV3-1	CASSQDGGATEAFF	TGTGCCAGCAGCCAAGATGGGGGAGCCACTGAAGCTTTCTTT
.	TRBJ1-5	.	TRBV20-1	CSAIGDHQPQHF	TGCAGTGCTATAGGGGACCATCAGCCCCAGCATTTT
.	TRBJ1-5	.	TRBV20-1	CSATSLDSNQPQHF	TGCAGTGCTACCAGCCTAGATAGCAATCAGCCCCAGCATTTT
.	TRBJ1-1	.	TRBV25-1	CASSALGGSTEAFF	TGTGCCAGCAGTGCCCTTGGGGGGAGCACTGAAGCTTTCTTT
.	TRBJ2-1	.	TRBV4-1	CASSQGPYEQFF	TGCGCCAGCAGCCAAGGTCCCTATGAGCAGTTCTTC
.	TRBJ2-7	TRBD2	TRBV5-4	CASSLGLAGGSEQYF	TGTGCCAGCAGCTTGGGGCTAGCGGGAGGATCCGAGCAGTACTTC
few	TRBJ2-2	.	TRBV3-1	CASSQGTGELFF	TGTGCCAGCAGCCAGGGGACCGGGGAGCTGTTTTTT
.	TRBJ2-5	.	TRBV11-2	CASSIGTKTQYF	TGTGCCAGCAGCATAGGGACAAAGACCCAGTACTTC
once	TRBJ2-5	.	TRBV4-1	CASSQEGGETQYF	TGCGCCAGCAGCCAAGAAGGCGGGGAGACCCAGTACTTC
.	TRBJ1-1	.	TRBV27	CASSLGGGKPRHF	TGTGCCAGCAGTTTAGGAGGGGGGAAGCCCAGGCACTTT
.	TRBJ2-7	.	TRBV4-2	CASSQDRVGGIAYEQYF	TGTGCCAGCAGCCAAGATAGAGTCGGGGGAATCGCCTACGAGCAGTACTTC
.	TRBJ2-1	TRBD2	TRBV4-2	CASSQDIGGSYEQFF	TGTGCCAGCAGCCAAGATATCGGCGGGAGCTATGAGCAGTTCTTC
.	TRBJ2-5	.	TRBV28	CASSLLGLESAQYF	TGTGCCAGCAGTTTATTGGGACTGGAGTCCGCCCAGTACTTC
.	TRBJ2-3	TRBD2	TRBV24-1	CATSPASGRSDTQYF	TGTGCCACCAGTCCGGCTAGCGGGAGGTCAGATACGCAGTATTTT
once	TRBJ2-4	.	TRBV19	CASSPRGGGIQYF	TGTGCCAGTAGTCCAAGGGGAGGGGGCATTCAGTACTTC
once	TRBJ2-3	.	TRBV19	CASSMPTDTQYF	TGTGCCAGTAGTATGCCCACAGATACGCAGTATTTT
.	TRBJ2-1	.	TRBV4-1	CASRRTAYNEQFF	TGCGCCAGCAGGAGGACTGCCTACAATGAGCAGTTCTTC